These T cell receptor beta chains were read from a single sample in a study of control samples from healthy donors and cancer patients. Libraries were prepared by immunoSEQ multiplex PCR; TCRdb keeps only in-frame clonotypes and omits some of them. The sample carries over 150,000 clones, more than 85% recorded once. Sequencing was done on a sample of blood. The origin of the receptors is a middle-aged woman in good health. CDR3s include the opening cysteine and the closing phenylalanine or tryptophan. A D gene is named only where the DNA matches it firmly. Size is omitted from some rows. Given values are once, few, many or a class for expanded clones.

v_call	j_call	clone_size	d_call	cdr3_aa	cdr3_nt
TRBV18	TRBJ1-1	.	.	CASSPGQRMNTEAFF	TGTGCCAGCTCACCCGGCCAGAGAATGAACACTGAAGCTTTCTTT
TRBV6-5	TRBJ2-7	.	TRBD2	CASSRTSGAYEQYF	TGTGCCAGCAGTCGGACTAGCGGGGCCTACGAGCAGTACTTC
TRBV28	TRBJ1-4	.	.	CASRFYGDRREKLFF	TGTGCCAGCAGATTTTACGGGGACCGGAGGGAAAAACTGTTTTTT
TRBV18	TRBJ1-5	.	TRBD1	CASSPDRGNQPQHF	TGTGCCAGCTCACCTGACAGGGGAAATCAGCCCCAGCATTTT
TRBV6-5	TRBJ1-3	.	.	CASRPEGLANTIYF	TGTGCCAGCAGACCCGAGGGGTTGGCAAACACCATATATTTT
TRBV6-6	TRBJ2-1	.	.	CASSNQGNEQFF	TGTGCCAGCAGCAATCAGGGGAATGAGCAGTTCTTC
TRBV11-3	TRBJ2-1	.	.	CASSLGPASNEQFF	TGTGCCAGCAGTCTGGGCCCTGCCTCGAATGAGCAGTTCTTC
TRBV2	TRBJ1-6	once	.	CASAGDINSPLHF	TGTGCCAGCGCCGGGGACATAAATTCACCCCTCCACTTT
TRBV5-1	TRBJ2-5	.	.	CASSSSRMGGETQYF	TGCGCCAGCAGCTCCAGCCGAATGGGTGGCGAGACCCAGTACTTC
TRBV11-2	TRBJ1-1	.	.	CASSLDSVGTEAFF	TGTGCCAGCAGCTTAGATTCGGTTGGCACTGAAGCTTTCTTT
TRBV6-6	TRBJ2-3	.	TRBD2	CASSRTSGGARSDTQYF	TGTGCCAGCAGTCGGACTAGCGGGGGGGCTAGGTCAGATACGCAGTATTTT
TRBV5-1	TRBJ1-6	.	.	CASSLAPGNDNSLLHF	TGCGCCAGCAGCTTGGCCCCGGGCAACGATAATTCACTCCTCCACTTT
TRBV12-3/TRBV12-4	TRBJ1-5	once	.	CASSWTGQPQHF	TGTGCCAGCAGTTGGACGGGTCAGCCCCAGCATTTT
TRBV3-1/TRBV3-2	TRBJ1-1	.	.	CASSHPTGGNTEAFF	TGTGCCAGCAGCCATCCGACAGGTGGGAACACTGAAGCTTTCTTT
TRBV20-1	TRBJ2-7	.	.	CSASPRGSYEQYF	TGCAGTGCTAGTCCTAGAGGGTCCTACGAGCAGTACTTC
TRBV9	TRBJ2-7	few	.	CASSSGGAGFLYEQYF	TGTGCCAGCAGCTCAGGTGGAGCAGGGTTTCTCTACGAGCAGTACTTC
TRBV13	TRBJ2-3	.	.	CASSLMSDTQYF	TGTGCCAGCAGCTTAATGTCAGATACGCAGTATTTT
TRBV11-3	TRBJ2-4	.	.	CASSFEENIQYF	TGTGCCAGCAGCTTCGAGGAAAACATTCAGTACTTC